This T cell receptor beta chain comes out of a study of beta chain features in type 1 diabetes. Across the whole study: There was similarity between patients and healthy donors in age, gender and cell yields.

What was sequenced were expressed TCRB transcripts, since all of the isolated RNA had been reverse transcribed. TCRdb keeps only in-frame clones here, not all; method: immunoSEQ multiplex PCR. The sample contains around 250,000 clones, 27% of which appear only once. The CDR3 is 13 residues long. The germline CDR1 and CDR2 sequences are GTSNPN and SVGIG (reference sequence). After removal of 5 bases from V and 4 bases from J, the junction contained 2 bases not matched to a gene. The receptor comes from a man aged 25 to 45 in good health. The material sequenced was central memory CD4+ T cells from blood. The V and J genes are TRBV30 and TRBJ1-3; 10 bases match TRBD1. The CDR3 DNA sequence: TGTGCCTGGTGGGACAGGGGAGGAAACACCATATATTTT. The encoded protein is CAWWDRGGNTIYF.